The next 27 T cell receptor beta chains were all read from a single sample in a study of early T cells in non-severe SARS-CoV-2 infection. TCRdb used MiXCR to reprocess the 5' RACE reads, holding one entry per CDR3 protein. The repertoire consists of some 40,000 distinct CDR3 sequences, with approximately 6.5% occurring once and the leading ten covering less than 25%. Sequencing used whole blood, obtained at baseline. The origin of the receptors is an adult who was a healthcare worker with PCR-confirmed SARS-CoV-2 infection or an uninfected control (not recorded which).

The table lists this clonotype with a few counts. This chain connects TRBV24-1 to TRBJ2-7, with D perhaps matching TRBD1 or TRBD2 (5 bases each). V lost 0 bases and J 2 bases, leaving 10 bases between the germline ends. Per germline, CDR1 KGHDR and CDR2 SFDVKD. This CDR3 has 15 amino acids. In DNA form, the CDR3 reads TGTGCCACCAGTGATTTGCGTCAGGGAGCCTACGAGCAGTACTTC. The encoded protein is CATSDLRQGAYEQYF.

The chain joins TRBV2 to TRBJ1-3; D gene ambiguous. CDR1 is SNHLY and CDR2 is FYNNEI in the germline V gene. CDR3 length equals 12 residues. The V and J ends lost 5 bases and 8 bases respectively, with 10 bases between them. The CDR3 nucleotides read TGTGCCAGCAGTTTTTCAGAAGACACCATATATTTT. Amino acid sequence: CASSFSEDTIYF.

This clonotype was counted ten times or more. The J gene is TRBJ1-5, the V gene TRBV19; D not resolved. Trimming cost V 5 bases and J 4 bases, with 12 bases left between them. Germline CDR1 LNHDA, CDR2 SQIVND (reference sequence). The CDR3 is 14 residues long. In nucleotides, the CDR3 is TGTGCCAGTAGTTTGGACGTGGGGAATCAGCCCCAGCATTTT. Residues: CASSLDVGNQPQHF.

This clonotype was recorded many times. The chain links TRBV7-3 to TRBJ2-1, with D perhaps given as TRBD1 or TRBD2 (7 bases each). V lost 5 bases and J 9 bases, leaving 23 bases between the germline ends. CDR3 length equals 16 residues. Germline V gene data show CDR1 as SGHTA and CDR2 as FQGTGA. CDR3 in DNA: TGTGCCAGCAGCCGGGGGCTAGCGGACAGGAGGAGTGAGCAGTTCTTC. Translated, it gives CASSRGLADRRSEQFF.

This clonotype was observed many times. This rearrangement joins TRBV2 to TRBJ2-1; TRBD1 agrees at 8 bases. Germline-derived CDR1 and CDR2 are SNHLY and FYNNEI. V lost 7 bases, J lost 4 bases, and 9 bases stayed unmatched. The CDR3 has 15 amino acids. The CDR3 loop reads CASIGRDRSYNEQFF. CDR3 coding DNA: TGTGCCAGCATAGGCCGGGACAGGTCTTACAATGAGCAGTTCTTC.

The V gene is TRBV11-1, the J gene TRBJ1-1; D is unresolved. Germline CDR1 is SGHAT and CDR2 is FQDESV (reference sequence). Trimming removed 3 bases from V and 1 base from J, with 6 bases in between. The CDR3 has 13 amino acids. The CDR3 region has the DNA TGTGCCAGCAGCTTTTCAGGGAACACTGAAGCTTTCTTT. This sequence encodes CASSFSGNTEAFF.

Written as DNA, the CDR3 is TGTGCCAGCAGCCAACAACCCGGACAGGGCACTGAAGCTTTCTTT. Translating it yields CASSQQPGQGTEAFF. The J gene is TRBJ1-1, the V gene TRBV27; 8 nucleotides match TRBD1. V gave up 6 bases and J gave up 4 bases; unmatched junction bases: 10. The CDR3 totals 15 residues. Germline CDR1 MNHEY, CDR2 SMNVEV (reference sequence).

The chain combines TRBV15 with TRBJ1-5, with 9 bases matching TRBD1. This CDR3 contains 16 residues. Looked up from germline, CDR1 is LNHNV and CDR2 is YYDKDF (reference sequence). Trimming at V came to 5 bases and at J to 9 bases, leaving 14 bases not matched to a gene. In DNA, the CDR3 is TGTGCCACCAGCGAAGGGGGCGGGACAGGGAGCCGGCCCCAGCATTTT. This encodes CATSEGGGTGSRPQHF.

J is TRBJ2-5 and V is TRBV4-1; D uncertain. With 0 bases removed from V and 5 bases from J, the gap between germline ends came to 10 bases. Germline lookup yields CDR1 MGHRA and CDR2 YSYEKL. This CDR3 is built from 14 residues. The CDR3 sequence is CASSQDSTFETQYF. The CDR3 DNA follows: TGCGCCAGCAGCCAAGACTCGACTTTCGAGACCCAGTACTTC.

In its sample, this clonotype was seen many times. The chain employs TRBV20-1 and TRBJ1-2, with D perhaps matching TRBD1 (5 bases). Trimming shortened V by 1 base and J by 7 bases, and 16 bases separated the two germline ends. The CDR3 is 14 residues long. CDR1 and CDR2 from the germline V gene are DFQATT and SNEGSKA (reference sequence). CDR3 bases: TGCAGTGCTAGAGTTCCGGGACTGGTTGCTGGCTACACCTTC. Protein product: CSARVPGLVAGYTF.

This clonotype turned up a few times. The CDR3 here is CASSKDRAGANVLTF. The CDR3 nucleotides are TGTGCCAGCAGCAAAGACAGGGCTGGGGCCAACGTCCTGACTTTC. The rearrangement joins TRBV21-1 to TRBJ2-6; the D segment call TRBD1 is taken from the table without a DNA check. TRBV21-1 is flagged as a pseudogene. The CDR3 totals 15 residues.

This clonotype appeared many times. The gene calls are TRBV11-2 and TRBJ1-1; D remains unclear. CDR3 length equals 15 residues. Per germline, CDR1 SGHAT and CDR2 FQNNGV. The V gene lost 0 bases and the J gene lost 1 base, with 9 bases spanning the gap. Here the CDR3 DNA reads TGTGCCAGCAGCTTAGAGGGAAAGAGGAACACTGAAGCTTTCTTT. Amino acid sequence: CASSLEGKRNTEAFF.

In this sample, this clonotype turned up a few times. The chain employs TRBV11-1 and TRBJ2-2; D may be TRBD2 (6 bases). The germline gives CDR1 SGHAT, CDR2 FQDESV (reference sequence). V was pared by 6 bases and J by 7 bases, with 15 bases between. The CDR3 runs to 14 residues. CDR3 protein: CASRAYGLYGELFF. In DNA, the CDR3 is TGTGCCAGCAGGGCCTACGGACTATACGGGGAGCTGTTTTTT. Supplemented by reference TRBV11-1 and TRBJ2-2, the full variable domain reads EAEVAQSPRYKITEKSQAVAFWCDPISGHATLYWYRQILGQGPELLVQFQDESVVDDSQLPKDRFSAERLKGVDSTLKIQPAELGDSAMYLCASRAYGLYGELFFGEGSRLTVL.

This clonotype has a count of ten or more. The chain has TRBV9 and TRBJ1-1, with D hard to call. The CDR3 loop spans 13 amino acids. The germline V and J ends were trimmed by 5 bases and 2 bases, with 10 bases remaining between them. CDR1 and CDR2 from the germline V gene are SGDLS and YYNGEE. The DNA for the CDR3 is TGTGCCAGCAGTTTGGGGATCAACACTGAAGCTTTCTTT. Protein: CASSLGINTEAFF.

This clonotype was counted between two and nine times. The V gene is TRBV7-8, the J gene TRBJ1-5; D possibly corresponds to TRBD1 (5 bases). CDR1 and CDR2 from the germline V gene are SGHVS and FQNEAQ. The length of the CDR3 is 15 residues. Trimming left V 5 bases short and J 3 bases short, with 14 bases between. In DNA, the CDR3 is TGTGCCAGCAGCCCCACGAGGGGCCTCAATCAGCCCCAGCATTTT. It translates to CASSPTRGLNQPQHF. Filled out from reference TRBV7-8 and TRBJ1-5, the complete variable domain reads GAGVSQSPRYKVAKRGQDVALRCDPISGHVSLFWYQQALGQGPEFLTYFQNEAQLDKSGLPSDRFFAERPEGSVSTLKIQRTQQEDSAVYLCASSPTRGLNQPQHFGDGTRLSIL.

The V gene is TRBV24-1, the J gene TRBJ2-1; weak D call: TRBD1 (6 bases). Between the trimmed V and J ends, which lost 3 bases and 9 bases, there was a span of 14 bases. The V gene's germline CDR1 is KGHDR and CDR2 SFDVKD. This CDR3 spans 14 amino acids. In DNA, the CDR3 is TGTGCCACCAGTGATCCGCCGGGACAAACTGAGCAGTTCTTC. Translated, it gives CATSDPPGQTEQFF.

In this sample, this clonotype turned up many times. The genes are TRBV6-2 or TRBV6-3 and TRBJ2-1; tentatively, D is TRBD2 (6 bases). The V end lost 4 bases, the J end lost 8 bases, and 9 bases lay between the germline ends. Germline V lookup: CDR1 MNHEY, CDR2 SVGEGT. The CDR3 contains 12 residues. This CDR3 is CASSWGEHEQFF. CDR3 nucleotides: TGTGCCAGCAGTTGGGGGGAACATGAGCAGTTCTTC.

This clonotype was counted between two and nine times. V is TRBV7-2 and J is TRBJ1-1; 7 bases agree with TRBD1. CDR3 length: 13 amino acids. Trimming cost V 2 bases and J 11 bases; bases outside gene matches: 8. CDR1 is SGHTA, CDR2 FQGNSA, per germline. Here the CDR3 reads CASSLTQQGSAFF. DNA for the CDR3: TGTGCCAGCAGCTTAACGCAACAGGGGTCGGCTTTCTTT. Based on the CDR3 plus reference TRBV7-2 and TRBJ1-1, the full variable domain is GAGVSQSPSNKVTEKGKDVELRCDPISGHTALYWYRQSLGQGLEFLIYFQGNSAPDKSGLPSDRFSAERTGGSVSTLTIQRTQQEDSAVYLCASSLTQQGSAFFGQGTRLTVV.

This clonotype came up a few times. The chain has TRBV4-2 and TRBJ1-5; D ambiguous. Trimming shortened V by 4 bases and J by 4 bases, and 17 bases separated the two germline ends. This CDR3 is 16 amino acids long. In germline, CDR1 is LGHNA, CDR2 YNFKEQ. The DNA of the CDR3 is TGTGCCAGCAGCCCCAACGGGGTACGAGGAAATCAGCCCCAGCATTTT. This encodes CASSPNGVRGNQPQHF.

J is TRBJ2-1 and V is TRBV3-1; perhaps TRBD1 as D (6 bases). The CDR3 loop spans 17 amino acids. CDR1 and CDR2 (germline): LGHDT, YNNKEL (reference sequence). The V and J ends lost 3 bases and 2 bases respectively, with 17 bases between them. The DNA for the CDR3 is TGTGCCAGCAGCCACCGCCCACCGGGACATCCCTACAATGAGCAGTTCTTC. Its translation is CASSHRPPGHPYNEQFF.

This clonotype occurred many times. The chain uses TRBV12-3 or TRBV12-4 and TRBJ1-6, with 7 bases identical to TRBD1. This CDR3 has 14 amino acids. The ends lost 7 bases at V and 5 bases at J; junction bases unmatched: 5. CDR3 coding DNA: TGTGCCAGCACTAACAGGGGAGATAATTCACCCCTCCACTTT. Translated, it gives CASTNRGDNSPLHF.

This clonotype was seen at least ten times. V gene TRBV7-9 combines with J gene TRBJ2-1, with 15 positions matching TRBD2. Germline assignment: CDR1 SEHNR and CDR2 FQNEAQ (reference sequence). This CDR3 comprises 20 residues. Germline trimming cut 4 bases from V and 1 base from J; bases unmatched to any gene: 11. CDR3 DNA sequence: TGTGCCAGCAGCTCGTCCGGGACTAGCGGGGGGCTTCAGTCCTACAATGAGCAGTTCTTC. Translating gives CASSSSGTSGGLQSYNEQFF. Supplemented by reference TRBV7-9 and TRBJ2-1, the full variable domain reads DTGVSQNPRHKITKRGQNVTFRCDPISEHNRLYWYRQTLGQGPEFLTYFQNEAQLEKSRLLSDRFSAERPKGSFSTLEIQRTEQGDSAMYLCASSSSGTSGGLQSYNEQFFGPGTRLTVL.

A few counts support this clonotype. The CDR3 DNA reads TGTGCCAGCAAAGACAGGGCTGGGGCCAACGTCCTGACTTTC. This gives the protein CASKDRAGANVLTF. V gene TRBV28 combines with J gene TRBJ2-6; 7 nucleotides align to TRBD1. CDR1 and CDR2 from the germline V gene are MDHEN and SYDVKM. V was clipped by 7 bases and J by 2 bases; unmatched bases: 2. CDR3 length: 14 residues.

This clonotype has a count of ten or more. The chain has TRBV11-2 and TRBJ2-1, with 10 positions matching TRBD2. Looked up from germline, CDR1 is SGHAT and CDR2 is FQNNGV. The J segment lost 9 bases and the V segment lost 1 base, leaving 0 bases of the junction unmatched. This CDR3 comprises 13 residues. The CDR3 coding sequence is TGTGCCAGCAGCTTAGGACTAGCGGGTGAGCAGTTCTTC. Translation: CASSLGLAGEQFF. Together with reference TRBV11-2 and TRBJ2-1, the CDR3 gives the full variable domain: EAGVAQSPRYKIIEKRQSVAFWCNPISGHATLYWYQQILGQGPKLLIQFQNNGVVDDSQLPKDRFSAERLKGVDSTLKIQPAKLEDSAVYLCASSLGLAGEQFFGPGTRLTVL.

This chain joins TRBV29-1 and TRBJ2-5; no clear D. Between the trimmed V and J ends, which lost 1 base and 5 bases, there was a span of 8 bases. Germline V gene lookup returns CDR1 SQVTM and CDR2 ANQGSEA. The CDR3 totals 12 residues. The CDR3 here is CSVEGDLETQYF. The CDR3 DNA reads TGCAGCGTTGAAGGGGATCTGGAGACCCAGTACTTC.

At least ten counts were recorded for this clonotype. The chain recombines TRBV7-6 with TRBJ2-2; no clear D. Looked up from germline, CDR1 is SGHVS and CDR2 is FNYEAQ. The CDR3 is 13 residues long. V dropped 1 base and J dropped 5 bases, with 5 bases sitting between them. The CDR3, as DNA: TGTGCCAGCAGCTTAGGCGGAACCGGGGAGCTGTTTTTT. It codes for CASSLGGTGELFF.

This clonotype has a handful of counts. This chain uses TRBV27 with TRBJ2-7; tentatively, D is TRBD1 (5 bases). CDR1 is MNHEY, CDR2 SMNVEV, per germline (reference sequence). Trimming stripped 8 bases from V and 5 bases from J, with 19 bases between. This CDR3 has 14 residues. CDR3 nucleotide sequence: TGTGCCAGCGCCTCGTGGGCAGGGTACAACGAGCAGTACTTC. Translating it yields CASASWAGYNEQYF.